This TCR beta chain derives from a study of control samples from healthy donors and cancer patients. TCRdb's copy holds only in-frame clones and misses some; the assay was immunoSEQ multiplex PCR. The table has 100,000 to 150,000 clones, roughly 86% seen once. Germline CDR1 and CDR2: SGHAT and FQDESV (reference sequence). CDR3 length: 12 amino acids. Trimming took off 5 bases at V and 5 bases at J, with 9 bases between the two ends. The sample taken for sequencing was PBMCs. The rearrangement links TRBV11-1 to TRBJ1-1, with D unclear. The TCR was taken from a man aged 45-65 years with head and neck cancer. CDR3 bases: TGTGCCAGCAGCCGTTTGGGAACTGAAGCTTTCTTT. This sequence encodes CASSRLGTEAFF. The entire variable domain, with the rest obtained from reference TRBV11-1 and TRBJ1-1, is as follows: EAEVAQSPRYKITEKSQAVAFWCDPISGHATLYWYRQILGQGPELLVQFQDESVVDDSQLPKDRFSAERLKGVDSTLKIQPAELGDSAMYLCASSRLGTEAFFGQGTRLTVV.